This is a list of T cell receptor beta chains from one sample in a study of cytotoxic CD8 clonotypes in ibrutinib-treated CLL. Repertoires were generated with immunoSEQ multiplex PCR, while TCRdb's copy carries only in-frame clones and drops some. The sample has more than 85,000 clones, approximately 80% seen once. The material sequenced was PBMCs, taken after 24 months of ibrutinib treatment. Source of these receptors: a human donor with chronic lymphocytic leukemia. Each CDR3 is given with its conserved first and last residue. The order of the fields is CDR3 length, D gene, V gene, clone size, J gene, CDR3 DNA, CDR3 protein. The D gene is left open where the match is weak. Some rows have no size entry. The others give once, few or many, or a class for an expanded clone.

CDR3 length: 13
D gene: NA
V gene: TRBV5-5
clone size: once
J gene: TRBJ2-1
CDR3 DNA: TGTGCCAGCAGCTTGATAGAGAACAATGAGCAGTTCTTC
CDR3 protein: CASSLIENNEQFF

CDR3 length: 14
D gene: NA
V gene: TRBV28
clone size: NA
J gene: TRBJ1-5
CDR3 DNA: TGTGCCAGCAGTTTACCCCAGGGAGGGCAGCCCCAGCATTTT
CDR3 protein: CASSLPQGGQPQHF

CDR3 length: 14
D gene: TRBD1
V gene: TRBV29-1
clone size: NA
J gene: TRBJ1-4
CDR3 DNA: TGCAGCGTAGCCGACAGGGGGCCTCCTGAAAAACTGTTTTTT
CDR3 protein: CSVADRGPPEKLFF

CDR3 length: 15
D gene: TRBD1
V gene: TRBV18
clone size: once
J gene: TRBJ1-2
CDR3 DNA: TGTGCCAGCTCCCGGGGGACAGTAACTAACTATGGCTACACCTTC
CDR3 protein: CASSRGTVTNYGYTF

CDR3 length: 14
D gene: NA
V gene: TRBV7-9
clone size: NA
J gene: TRBJ2-7
CDR3 DNA: TGTGCCAGCATGAGAGGGACGGCGTCCTACGAGCAGTACTTC
CDR3 protein: CASMRGTASYEQYF

CDR3 length: 11
D gene: NA
V gene: TRBV7-6
clone size: few
J gene: TRBJ1-1
CDR3 DNA: TGTGCCAGCAGCGTCGGCACTGAAGCTTTCTTT
CDR3 protein: CASSVGTEAFF

CDR3 length: 12
D gene: TRBD1
V gene: TRBV28
clone size: NA
J gene: TRBJ2-3
CDR3 DNA: TGTGCCAGCAGCAGGGGGTGGGATACGCAGTATTTT
CDR3 protein: CASSRGWDTQYF

CDR3 length: 14
D gene: NA
V gene: TRBV5-1
clone size: NA
J gene: TRBJ2-7
CDR3 DNA: TGCGCCAGCAGCATCGACGACACAATCTACGAGCAGTACTTC
CDR3 protein: CASSIDDTIYEQYF

CDR3 length: 14
D gene: NA
V gene: TRBV28
clone size: NA
J gene: TRBJ1-5
CDR3 DNA: TGTGCCAGCAGTCCTCACCGGGGTAATCAGCCCCAGCATTTT
CDR3 protein: CASSPHRGNQPQHF

CDR3 length: 15
D gene: NA
V gene: TRBV19
clone size: NA
J gene: TRBJ1-1
CDR3 DNA: TGTGCCAGTAGTATAGTGGCCGACAAGAACACTGAAGCTTTCTTT
CDR3 protein: CASSIVADKNTEAFF

CDR3 length: 14
D gene: TRBD1
V gene: TRBV30
clone size: NA
J gene: TRBJ2-7
CDR3 DNA: TGTGCCTGGTCCGCCGGGACAGGGTCTTACGAGCAGTACTTC
CDR3 protein: CAWSAGTGSYEQYF

CDR3 length: 15
D gene: TRBD2
V gene: TRBV25-1
clone size: NA
J gene: TRBJ2-1
CDR3 DNA: TGTGCCAGCAGTGGGGTAGCGGGGCAATACAATGAGCAGTTCTTC
CDR3 protein: CASSGVAGQYNEQFF

CDR3 length: 18
D gene: NA
V gene: TRBV19
clone size: NA
J gene: TRBJ2-1
CDR3 DNA: TGTGCCAGTAGTATAGATCCCTCTGGCAGTCCCTGGAACAATGAGCAGTTCTTC
CDR3 protein: CASSIDPSGSPWNNEQFF

CDR3 length: 15
D gene: NA
V gene: TRBV11-2
clone size: NA
J gene: TRBJ2-7
CDR3 DNA: TGTGCCAGCAGTCGCGAGCCAGGGGGGTCTTACGAGCAGTACTTC
CDR3 protein: CASSREPGGSYEQYF

CDR3 length: 13
D gene: TRBD2
V gene: TRBV6-4
clone size: NA
J gene: TRBJ2-3
CDR3 DNA: TGTGCCAGCAGTGACGCAGCGGGAGGGACGCAGTATTTT
CDR3 protein: CASSDAAGGTQYF

CDR3 length: 14
D gene: NA
V gene: TRBV4-1
clone size: NA
J gene: TRBJ1-2
CDR3 DNA: TGCGCCAGCAGCCAAGAAGGCCCCTGGAACGGCTACACCTTC
CDR3 protein: CASSQEGPWNGYTF

CDR3 length: 13
D gene: NA
V gene: TRBV5-5
clone size: once
J gene: TRBJ1-2
CDR3 DNA: TGTGCCAGCAGCCCGCCGACCAAAACTGGCTACACCTTC
CDR3 protein: CASSPPTKTGYTF

CDR3 length: 11
D gene: NA
V gene: TRBV10-3
clone size: NA
J gene: TRBJ1-1
CDR3 DNA: TGTGCCACGGGAATGAACACTGAAGCTTTCTTT
CDR3 protein: CATGMNTEAFF

CDR3 length: 16
D gene: TRBD1
V gene: TRBV27
clone size: few
J gene: TRBJ1-2
CDR3 DNA: TGTGCCAGCAGATCGACAGGGTCCCGTTATTTTTATGGCTACACCTTC
CDR3 protein: CASRSTGSRYFYGYTF

CDR3 length: 14
D gene: NA
V gene: TRBV4-2
clone size: NA
J gene: TRBJ1-5
CDR3 DNA: TGTGCCAGCAGCCAAGAAGGCAGGAATCAGCCCCAGCATTTT
CDR3 protein: CASSQEGRNQPQHF

CDR3 length: 15
D gene: TRBD1
V gene: TRBV7-2
clone size: NA
J gene: TRBJ1-2
CDR3 DNA: TGTGCCAGCAGCCCTTACTCAGGGGGAGAAGCCCACTACACCTTC
CDR3 protein: CASSPYSGGEAHYTF

CDR3 length: 11
D gene: NA
V gene: TRBV28
clone size: NA
J gene: TRBJ2-1
CDR3 DNA: TGTGCCAGCAGTGTCCTAAATGAGCAGTTCTTC
CDR3 protein: CASSVLNEQFF

CDR3 length: 12
D gene: NA
V gene: TRBV10-3
clone size: NA
J gene: TRBJ2-1
CDR3 DNA: TGTGCCATCACTTCTACAGGGTATGAGCAGTTCTTC
CDR3 protein: CAITSTGYEQFF

CDR3 length: 16
D gene: NA
V gene: TRBV28
clone size: once
J gene: TRBJ2-5
CDR3 DNA: TGTGCCAGCAGCTCCCAGACAGTCCCAGGGAAGGAGACCCAGTACTTC
CDR3 protein: CASSSQTVPGKETQYF

CDR3 length: 11
D gene: NA
V gene: TRBV20-1
clone size: NA
J gene: TRBJ2-7
CDR3 DNA: TGCAGTGGATATTTGGGCTACGAGCAGTACTTC
CDR3 protein: CSGYLGYEQYF

CDR3 length: 12
D gene: NA
V gene: TRBV18
clone size: once
J gene: TRBJ2-7
CDR3 DNA: TGTGCCAGCTCACCGTCTGGTTTCGAGCAGTACTTC
CDR3 protein: CASSPSGFEQYF

CDR3 length: 13
D gene: TRBD2
V gene: TRBV14
clone size: once
J gene: TRBJ2-7
CDR3 DNA: TGTGCCAGCAGTGGGGGGAGGGCCCGCGAGCAGTACTTC
CDR3 protein: CASSGGRAREQYF